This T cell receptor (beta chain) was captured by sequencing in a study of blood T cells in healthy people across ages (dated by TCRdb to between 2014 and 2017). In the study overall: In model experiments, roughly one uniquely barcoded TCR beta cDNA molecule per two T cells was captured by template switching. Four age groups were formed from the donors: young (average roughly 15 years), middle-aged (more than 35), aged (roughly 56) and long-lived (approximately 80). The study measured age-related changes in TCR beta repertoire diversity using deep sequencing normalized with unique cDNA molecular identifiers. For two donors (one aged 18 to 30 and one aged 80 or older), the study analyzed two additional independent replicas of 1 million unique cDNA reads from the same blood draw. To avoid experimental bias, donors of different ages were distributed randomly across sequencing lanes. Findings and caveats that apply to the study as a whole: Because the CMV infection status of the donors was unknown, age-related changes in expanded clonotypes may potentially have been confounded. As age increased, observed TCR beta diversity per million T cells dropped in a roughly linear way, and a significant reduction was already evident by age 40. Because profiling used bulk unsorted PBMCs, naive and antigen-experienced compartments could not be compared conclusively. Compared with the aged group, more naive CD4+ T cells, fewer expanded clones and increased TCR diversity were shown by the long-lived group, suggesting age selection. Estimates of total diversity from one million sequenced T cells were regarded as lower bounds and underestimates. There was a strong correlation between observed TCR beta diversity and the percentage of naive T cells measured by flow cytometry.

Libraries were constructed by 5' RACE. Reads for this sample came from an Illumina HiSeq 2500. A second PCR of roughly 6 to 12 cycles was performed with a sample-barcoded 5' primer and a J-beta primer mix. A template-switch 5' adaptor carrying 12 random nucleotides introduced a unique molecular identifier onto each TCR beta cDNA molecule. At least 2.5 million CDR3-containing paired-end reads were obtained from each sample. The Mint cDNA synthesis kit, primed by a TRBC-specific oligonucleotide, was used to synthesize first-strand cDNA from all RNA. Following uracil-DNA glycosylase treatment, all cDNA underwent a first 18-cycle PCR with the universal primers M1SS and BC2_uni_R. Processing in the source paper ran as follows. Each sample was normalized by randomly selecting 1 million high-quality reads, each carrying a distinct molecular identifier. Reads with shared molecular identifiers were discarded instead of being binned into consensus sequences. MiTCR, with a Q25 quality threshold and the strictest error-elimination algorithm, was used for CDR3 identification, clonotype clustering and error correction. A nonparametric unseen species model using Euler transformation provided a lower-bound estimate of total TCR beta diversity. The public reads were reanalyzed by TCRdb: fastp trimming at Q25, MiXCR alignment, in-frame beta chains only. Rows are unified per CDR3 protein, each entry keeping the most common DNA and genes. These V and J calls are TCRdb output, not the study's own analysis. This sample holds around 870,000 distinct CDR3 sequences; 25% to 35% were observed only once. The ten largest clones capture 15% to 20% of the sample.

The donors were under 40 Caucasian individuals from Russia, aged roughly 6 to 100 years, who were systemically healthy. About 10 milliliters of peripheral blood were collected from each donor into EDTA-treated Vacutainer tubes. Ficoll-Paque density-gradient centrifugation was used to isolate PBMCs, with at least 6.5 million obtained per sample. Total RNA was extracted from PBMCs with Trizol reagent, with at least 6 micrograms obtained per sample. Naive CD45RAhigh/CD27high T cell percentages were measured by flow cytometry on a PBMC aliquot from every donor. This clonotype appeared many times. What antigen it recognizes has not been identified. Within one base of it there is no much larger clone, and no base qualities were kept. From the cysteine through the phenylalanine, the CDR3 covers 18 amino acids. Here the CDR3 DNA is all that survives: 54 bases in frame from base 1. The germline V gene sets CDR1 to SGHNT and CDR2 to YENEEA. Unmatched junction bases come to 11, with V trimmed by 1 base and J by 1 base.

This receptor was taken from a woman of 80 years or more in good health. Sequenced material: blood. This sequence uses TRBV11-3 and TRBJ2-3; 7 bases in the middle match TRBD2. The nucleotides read TGTGCCAGCAGCTTAGGACAATTCAGCGGGGAAGGCACAGATACGCAGTATTTT. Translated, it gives CASSLGQFSGEGTDTQYF.